The rows below give T cell receptor beta chains drawn from one sample of a study of T cells after somatic rescue of genetic block. TCRdb's copy holds only in-frame clones and misses some; the assay was immunoSEQ multiplex PCR. This sample has thousands of clones; over 70% occur once, and the top ten carry approximately 24%. Sequencing input: peripheral blood mononuclear cells (PBMCs). The origin of the receptors is a boy aged 5-17 years. CDR3s include the opening cysteine and the closing phenylalanine or tryptophan. D genes are given only for firm matches.

v_gene: TRBV2
j_gene: TRBJ2-7
d_gene: .
CDR3aa: CASSGSWGPLEQYF

v_gene: TRBV5-4
j_gene: TRBJ1-2
d_gene: .
CDR3aa: CASSGLNYGYTF

v_gene: TRBV6-5
j_gene: TRBJ1-1
d_gene: .
CDR3aa: CASQKNRGGEAFF

v_gene: TRBV4-3
j_gene: TRBJ2-2
d_gene: .
CDR3aa: CASSQDSLTGELFF

v_gene: TRBV9
j_gene: TRBJ1-1
d_gene: .
CDR3aa: CASSANRAGMNTEAFF

v_gene: TRBV29-1
j_gene: TRBJ1-1
d_gene: .
CDR3aa: CSVERRGKVTEAFF

v_gene: TRBV5-5
j_gene: TRBJ1-4
d_gene: TRBD1
CDR3aa: CASSLGTATNEKLFF

v_gene: TRBV28
j_gene: TRBJ1-3
d_gene: TRBD1
CDR3aa: CASKQGAVGSGNTIYF

v_gene: TRBV7-9
j_gene: TRBJ2-1
d_gene: .
CDR3aa: CASSLSHYEQFF

v_gene: TRBV7-2
j_gene: TRBJ1-5
d_gene: .
CDR3aa: CAGRGRGTQPQHF

v_gene: TRBV7-2
j_gene: TRBJ1-2
d_gene: .
CDR3aa: CASSPTRFYGYTF

v_gene: TRBV28
j_gene: TRBJ1-2
d_gene: .
CDR3aa: CASSGPQDYGYTF

v_gene: TRBV7-9
j_gene: TRBJ2-4
d_gene: .
CDR3aa: CASSSTTKNIQYF

v_gene: TRBV30
j_gene: TRBJ1-6
d_gene: TRBD1
CDR3aa: CAWIKQGARSPLHF

v_gene: TRBV7-2
j_gene: TRBJ2-3
d_gene: .
CDR3aa: CASSLHWGAPDTQYF

v_gene: TRBV6-5
j_gene: TRBJ1-1
d_gene: TRBD1
CDR3aa: CASSLFGQGEAFF

v_gene: TRBV4-3
j_gene: TRBJ2-1
d_gene: TRBD2
CDR3aa: CASSQDVWRGGSYNEQFF

v_gene: TRBV28
j_gene: TRBJ1-4
d_gene: .
CDR3aa: CASRFLRDANEKLFF

v_gene: TRBV29-1
j_gene: TRBJ2-1
d_gene: .
CDR3aa: CSMTNTTRNEQFF

v_gene: TRBV6-1
j_gene: TRBJ1-2
d_gene: .
CDR3aa: CASSRLLPSGYTF

v_gene: TRBV11-2
j_gene: TRBJ1-6
d_gene: .
CDR3aa: CASSFQNNSPLHF

v_gene: TRBV28
j_gene: TRBJ2-3
d_gene: .
CDR3aa: CASRVILRDTQYF

v_gene: TRBV19
j_gene: TRBJ1-1
d_gene: .
CDR3aa: CASSSAGTNTEAFF

v_gene: TRBV19
j_gene: TRBJ1-5
d_gene: .
CDR3aa: CASSTRAQPQHF

v_gene: TRBV18
j_gene: TRBJ2-7
d_gene: TRBD2
CDR3aa: CASSHGTSEYEQYF

v_gene: TRBV28
j_gene: TRBJ2-1
d_gene: .
CDR3aa: CASSLQRNEQFF

v_gene: TRBV9
j_gene: TRBJ2-5
d_gene: TRBD1
CDR3aa: CASSARTGDRGGETQYF

v_gene: TRBV6-5
j_gene: TRBJ1-2
d_gene: .
CDR3aa: CASSYVPNVGYTF

v_gene: TRBV29-1
j_gene: TRBJ2-1
d_gene: TRBD2
CDR3aa: CSGGLAGGPNEQFF

v_gene: TRBV9
j_gene: TRBJ2-3
d_gene: .
CDR3aa: CASSFYARGGPDTQYF

v_gene: TRBV6-5
j_gene: TRBJ2-7
d_gene: .
CDR3aa: CASSYNFYEQYF

v_gene: TRBV27
j_gene: TRBJ2-3
d_gene: .
CDR3aa: CASSLMTSYTDTQYF

v_gene: TRBV29-1
j_gene: TRBJ2-1
d_gene: .
CDR3aa: CSVIGRGTYNEQFF

v_gene: TRBV4-3
j_gene: TRBJ1-2
d_gene: .
CDR3aa: CASSQGLGLAYGYTF

v_gene: TRBV7-2
j_gene: TRBJ1-1
d_gene: .
CDR3aa: CASSLGGGTEAFF

v_gene: TRBV28
j_gene: TRBJ2-6
d_gene: .
CDR3aa: CASSWSQSSGANVLTF

v_gene: TRBV10-2
j_gene: TRBJ2-3
d_gene: .
CDR3aa: CAISKWETDTQYF

v_gene: TRBV29-1
j_gene: TRBJ2-7
d_gene: TRBD2
CDR3aa: CSVIAGTSGTYEQYF

v_gene: TRBV2
j_gene: TRBJ2-5
d_gene: .
CDR3aa: CASTSQETQYF

v_gene: TRBV29-1
j_gene: TRBJ2-3
d_gene: .
CDR3aa: CSVAAATDTQYF

v_gene: TRBV5-1
j_gene: TRBJ2-7
d_gene: .
CDR3aa: CASSPLKGITYEQYF

v_gene: TRBV18
j_gene: TRBJ2-1
d_gene: TRBD1
CDR3aa: CASSPRQGMVNEQFF

v_gene: TRBV7-2
j_gene: TRBJ2-1
d_gene: TRBD1
CDR3aa: CASSLGQGAPRHNEQFF

v_gene: TRBV9
j_gene: TRBJ2-7
d_gene: TRBD1
CDR3aa: CASSLRGDRASYEQYF

v_gene: TRBV25-1
j_gene: TRBJ1-2
d_gene: .
CDR3aa: CASSESGPNYGYTF